Shown below are 7 T cell receptor beta chains from a single sample sequenced in a study of a mutant IDH1 vaccine in newly diagnosed glioma. This table comes from immunoSEQ multiplex PCR, and its TCRdb copy is limited to in-frame clones, with some not included. Of about 68,000 clones in the sample, about four fifths are singletons; the top ten hold more than 8%. The sample's time point: baseline, week 1 (first vaccination visit). Treatment in this sample: pre-vaccination baseline after standard-of-care therapy. Material: PBMCs, obtained from a glioma patient treated with radiotherapy, temozolomide or both. These receptors all stem from a man aged 50 to 59 with glioma.

The chain has TRBV4-2 and TRBJ1-2; 10 nucleotides match TRBD1. J was trimmed by 4 bases and V by 0 bases; bases with no gene match: 5. CDR3 length: 16 residues. The germline gives CDR1 LGHNA, CDR2 YNFKEQ. In nucleotides, the CDR3 is TGTGCCAGCAGCCAAGATTGGACAGGGGGGGCCTATGGCTACACCTTC. Its protein is CASSQDWTGGAYGYTF.

This clone was detected a few times. The CDR3 DNA follows: TGTGCCAGCAGTTCCCCGGGACAGGGGGCGGAAGAGCAGTACTTC. It translates to CASSSPGQGAEEQYF. This sequence joins TRBV6-5 and TRBJ2-7, with 12 positions matching TRBD1. CDR1 is MNHEY, CDR2 SVGAGI, per germline. The ends lost 4 bases at V and 7 bases at J; junction bases unmatched: 8. The CDR3 runs 15 residues.

The gene calls are TRBV7-3 and TRBJ1-2; D is ambiguous. V dropped 5 bases and J dropped 4 bases, with 11 bases sitting between them. The CDR3 spans 13 residues. Germline values: CDR1 SGHTA, CDR2 FQGTGA. This CDR3 reads CASSADPSYGYTF. CDR3 nucleotide sequence: TGTGCCAGCAGCGCGGACCCGAGCTATGGCTACACCTTC.

This clone was counted a single time. The gene calls are TRBV15 and TRBJ1-1; D unresolved. Trimming pared 2 bases from V and 6 bases from J, leaving 22 bases between. Germline V CDR1 and CDR2: LNHNV, YYDKDF (reference sequence). This CDR3 contains 17 residues. CDR3 in DNA: TGTGCCACCAGCAGATACCTCAACCCTACGGGGAGAGCTGAAGCTTTCTTT. It yields the protein CATSRYLNPTGRAEAFF. The whole variable domain, filled in from reference TRBV15 and TRBJ1-1, reads DAMVIQNPRYQVTQFGKPVTLSCSQTLNHNVMYWYQQKSSQAPKLLFHYYDKDFNNEADTPDNFQSRRPNTSFCFLDIRSPGLGDTAMYLCATSRYLNPTGRAEAFFGQGTRLTVV.

This chain connects TRBV7-9 to TRBJ2-1; maybe TRBD2 (5 bases). V dropped 6 bases and J dropped 3 bases, with 6 bases sitting between them. The CDR3 consists of 12 residues. From germline, CDR1 is SEHNR and CDR2 FQNEAQ (reference sequence). The CDR3 DNA follows: TGTGCCAGCAGGGACTTCTACAATGAGCAGTTCTTC. Translated: CASRDFYNEQFF.

J is TRBJ1-5 and V is TRBV9; 8 nucleotides agree with TRBD1. Germline CDR1 is SGDLS and CDR2 is YYNGEE. CDR3 size: 15 residues. The junction had 3 bases not matched to a gene; V was cut back by 0 bases and J by 4 bases. This chain's CDR3 is CASSVGDRLNQPQHF. CDR3 bases: TGTGCCAGCAGCGTAGGGGACAGGCTGAATCAGCCCCAGCATTTT.

The chain couples TRBV10-2 to TRBJ1-1; D is unresolved. Per the germline V gene, CDR1 is WSHSY and CDR2 is SAAADI. V was trimmed by 2 bases and J by 3 bases, leaving 7 bases between them. The CDR3 is made up of 13 amino acids. The CDR3, as DNA: TGCGCCAGCAGTGAGGCAGCGGACACTGAAGCTTTCTTT. Translated: CASSEAADTEAFF.